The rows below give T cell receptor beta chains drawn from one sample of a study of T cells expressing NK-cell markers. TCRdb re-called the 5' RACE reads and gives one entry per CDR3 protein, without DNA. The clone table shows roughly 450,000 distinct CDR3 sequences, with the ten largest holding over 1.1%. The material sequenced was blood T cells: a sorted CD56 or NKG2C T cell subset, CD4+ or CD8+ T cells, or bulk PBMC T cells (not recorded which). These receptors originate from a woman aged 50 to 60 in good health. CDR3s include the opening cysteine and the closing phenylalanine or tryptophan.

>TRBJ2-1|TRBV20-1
CSAPGLAGGGNEQFF
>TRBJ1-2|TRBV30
CAWALGNYGYTF
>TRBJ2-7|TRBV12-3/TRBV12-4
CASSVEALAGTSYEQYF
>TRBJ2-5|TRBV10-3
CAISDVVGKGQETQYF
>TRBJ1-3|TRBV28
CASSLRQGAGNTIYF
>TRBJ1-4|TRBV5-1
CASSYRQGTGEKLFF
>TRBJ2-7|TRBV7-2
CASSFREQTEQYF
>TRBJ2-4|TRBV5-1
CASSLGDRGEIQYF
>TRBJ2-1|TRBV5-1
CASSLGVQLNSYNEQFF
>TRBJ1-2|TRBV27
CASSLMGQLPYGYTF
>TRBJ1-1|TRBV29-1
CSGASGAYPEAFF
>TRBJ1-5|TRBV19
CASESGDYNQPQHF
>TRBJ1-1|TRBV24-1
CATSSSQRANTEAFF
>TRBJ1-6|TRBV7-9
CASSSTRRTANSPLHF
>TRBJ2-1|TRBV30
CAWSRVAGLYNEQFF
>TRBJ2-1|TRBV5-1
CASSLARGAGEQFF
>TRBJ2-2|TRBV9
CASTQTYTGELFF
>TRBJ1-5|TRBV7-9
CASSRTGLNQPQHF
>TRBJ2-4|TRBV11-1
CASSFGQGAKNIQYF
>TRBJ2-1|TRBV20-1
CSARAEGTGIGFF
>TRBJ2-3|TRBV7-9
CASSPLRGPTDTQYF
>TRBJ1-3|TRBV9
CASSDQGGSGNTIYF
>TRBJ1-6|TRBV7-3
CASSLGLEGTPLHF
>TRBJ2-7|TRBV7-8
CASSRSRVGTYEQYF
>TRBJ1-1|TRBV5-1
CASSLADGNTEAFF
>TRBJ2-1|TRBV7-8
CASSLGDPGNEQFF
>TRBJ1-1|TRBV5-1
CASGSGANTEAFF
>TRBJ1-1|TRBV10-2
CASSGIRGTEAFF
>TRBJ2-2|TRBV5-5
CASSPGPNTGELFF
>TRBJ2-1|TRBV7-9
CASSPVVAGTNEQFF
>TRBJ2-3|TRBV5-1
CASSYSGEDTDTQYF
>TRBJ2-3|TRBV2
CASKQSGQSTDTQYF
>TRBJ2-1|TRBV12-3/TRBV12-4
CASRQTSGGRGEQFF
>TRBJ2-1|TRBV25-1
CASSQLAAGGTEQFF
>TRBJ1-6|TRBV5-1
CASSLTGTDNSPLHF
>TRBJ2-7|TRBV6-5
CASSYGGKQYF
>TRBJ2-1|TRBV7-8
CAGGVDNEQFF
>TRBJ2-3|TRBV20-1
CSAQFSGFSPDTQYF
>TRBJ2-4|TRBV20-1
CSARLAGLIQYF
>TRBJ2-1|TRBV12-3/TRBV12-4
CASRASGRTQFF
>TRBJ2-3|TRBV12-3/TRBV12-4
CASSLMLSGKPDTQYF
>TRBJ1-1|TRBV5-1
CASSGTLNTEAFF
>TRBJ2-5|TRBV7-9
CASSPDEEETQYF
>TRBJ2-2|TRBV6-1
CASSGSHIGTGELFF
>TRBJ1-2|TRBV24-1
CATSDGRYGYTF
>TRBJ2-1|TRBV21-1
CASSYGTEEQFF
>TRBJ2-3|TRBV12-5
CASGSGTTSMDTQYF
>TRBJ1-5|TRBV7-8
CASSLLGQAGNQPQHF
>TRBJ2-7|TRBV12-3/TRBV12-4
CASNIPGGWEQYF
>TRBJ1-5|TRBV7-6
CASSLMEYPNQPQHF
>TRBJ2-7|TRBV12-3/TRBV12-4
CASSRAGGASKQYF
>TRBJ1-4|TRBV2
CASSDGTGGLNEKLFF
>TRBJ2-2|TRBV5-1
CASSLGDLGTGAGELFF
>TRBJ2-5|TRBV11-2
CASCVGSGSRETQYF
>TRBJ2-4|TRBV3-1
CASSQEAWTRTGNIQYF
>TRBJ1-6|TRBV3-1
CASSQDSTNSPLHF